A single sample is the source of the 21 T cell receptor beta chains below, sequenced in a study of T-cell reconstitution after alpha-beta-depleted transplantation in children. Unique molecular identifiers featured in how the TCRbeta library was prepared. In TCRdb, the PCR reads were re-called with MiXCR into one record per CDR3 protein. Among about 90,000 distinct CDR3 sequences listed, 15% to 18% were seen once. The input for sequencing was PBMCs, mostly from graft donor cells, taken 180 days after TCRalphabeta/CD19-depleted stem cell transplant. These receptors were taken from a male patient aged 2 to 10 who had a stem cell transplant for acute lymphoblastic leukemia, so the T cells may come from the graft donor.

Here the CDR3 reads CASSVATSPTYEQYF. CDR3 bases: TGTGCCAGCAGCGTAGCGACTAGTCCCACCTACGAGCAGTACTTC. This chain uses TRBV9 with TRBJ2-7; D might be TRBD2 (6 bases). Germline CDR1 reads SGDLS; CDR2 reads YYNGEE. With 0 bases removed from V and 2 bases from J, the gap between germline ends came to 12 bases. CDR3 length: 15 amino acids.

This clonotype was seen more than once but under ten times. This chain links TRBV5-1 with TRBJ2-1; 7 bases are a match to TRBD2. Germline loops: CDR1 SGHRS, CDR2 YFSETQ. The CDR3 covers 14 residues. The V and J ends lost 0 bases and 6 bases, in that order; junction bases with no gene match: 3. This CDR3 reads CASSLEGEGNEQFF. Here the CDR3 DNA reads TGCGCCAGCAGCTTGGAAGGGGAGGGCAATGAGCAGTTCTTC.

This chain links TRBV20-1 with TRBJ2-1; 7 bases are shared with TRBD1. The J segment lost 0 bases and the V segment lost 5 bases, leaving 10 bases of the junction unmatched. The CDR3 runs to 16 residues. Germline V gives CDR1 DFQATT, CDR2 SNEGSKA (reference sequence). The CDR3 region has the DNA TGCAGTGCTTTACCCCAGACAGGGATCTCCTACAATGAGCAGTTCTTC. Translation gives CSALPQTGISYNEQFF.

This clonotype has just a few counts. The chain carries TRBV20-1 and TRBJ1-5; 9 bases fit TRBD1. Germline CDR1 is DFQATT and CDR2 is SNEGSKA (reference sequence). This CDR3 region has 14 residues. Trimming at V came to 5 bases and at J to 6 bases, leaving 8 bases not matched to a gene. The CDR3 here is CSAYRDRDGQPQHF. CDR3 DNA: TGCAGTGCTTACCGGGACAGGGATGGTCAGCCCCAGCATTTT.

Ten or more counts support this clonotype. The chain is built from TRBV4-3 and TRBJ2-3, with 8 positions matching TRBD2. The CDR3 runs to 18 residues. CDR1 is LGHNA and CDR2 is YSLEER in the germline V gene. The V segment lost 3 bases and the J segment 4 bases; nucleotides outside the gene matches: 15. This CDR3 is CASSQTPRGAGVSDTQYF. The CDR3, as DNA: TGCGCCAGCAGCCAGACCCCCAGGGGAGCGGGAGTCTCAGATACGCAGTATTTT.

The chain has TRBV21-1 and TRBJ1-4; the table's D call, TRBD1, has no DNA check behind it. TRBV21-1 is a pseudogene locus. The CDR3 spans 15 residues. CDR3 in amino acids: CASSKPDSTNEKLFF. CDR3 in DNA: TGTGCCAGCAGCAAACCGGACAGTACTAATGAAAAACTGTTTTTT.

CDR3 sequence reads: CASSLTVKNEKLFF. CDR3 nucleotide sequence: TGCGCCAGCAGCTTGACAGTAAAAAATGAAAAACTGTTTTTT. V gene TRBV5-1 combines with J gene TRBJ1-4, with D hard to call. V was shortened by 1 base and J by 5 bases, with 9 bases between the two germline ends. The CDR3 runs to 14 residues. From germline, CDR1 is SGHRS and CDR2 YFSETQ.

V gene TRBV11-2 combines with J gene TRBJ2-3; no firm D call. The CDR3 totals 15 residues. CDR1 and CDR2 from the germline V gene are SGHAT and FQNNGV. Trimming cost V 2 bases and J 2 bases, with 11 bases left between them. Here the CDR3 reads CASSLLRVDTDTQYF. The CDR3 DNA sequence: TGTGCCAGCAGCTTATTAAGGGTAGACACAGATACGCAGTATTTT.

The chain links TRBV6-5 to TRBJ2-6; TRBD2 might be the D (5 bases). With 0 bases removed from V and 2 bases from J, the gap between germline ends came to 8 bases. CDR1 MNHEY and CDR2 SVGAGI come from the germline V gene. The CDR3 contains 16 residues. CDR3 in amino acids: CASSYSRVTGANVLTF. The CDR3 coding sequence is TGTGCCAGCAGTTACTCGCGGGTTACTGGGGCCAACGTCCTGACTTTC.

Only a few counts were recorded for this clonotype. This chain uses TRBV20-1 with TRBJ2-2; possible D gene TRBD2, 6 bases. Germline values: CDR1 DFQATT, CDR2 SNEGSKA (reference sequence). With 6 bases removed from V and 0 bases from J, the gap between germline ends came to 11 bases. This CDR3 region has 14 residues. The CDR3 loop reads CSAPGGANTGELFF. Written as DNA, the CDR3 is TGCAGTGCCCCCGGGGGTGCGAACACCGGGGAGCTGTTTTTT.

In this sample, this clonotype turned up many times. This chain links TRBV5-1 with TRBJ2-7, with a tentative D call TRBD2 (5 bases). Germline V CDR1 and CDR2: SGHRS, YFSETQ. Trimming pared 4 bases from V and 6 bases from J, leaving 14 bases between. The length of the CDR3 is 13 residues. CDR3 nucleotides: TGCGCCAGCAGCCCCACTGACGCGGGCGAGCAGTACTTC. The encoded protein is CASSPTDAGEQYF. The whole variable domain, filled in from reference TRBV5-1 and TRBJ2-7, reads KAGVTQTPRYLIKTRGQQVTLSCSPISGHRSVSWYQQTPGQGLQFLFEYFSETQRNKGNFPGRFSGRQFSNSRSEMNVSTLELGDSALYLCASSPTDAGEQYFGPGTRLTVT.

V is TRBV6-1 and J is TRBJ1-2, with a possible D match to TRBD1 (6 bases). Germline assignment: CDR1 MNHNS and CDR2 SASEGT. Trimming cost V 2 bases and J 4 bases, with 17 bases left between them. CDR3 size: 16 residues. This chain's CDR3 is CASSEMGQGKGYGYTF. The CDR3 nucleotides read TGTGCCAGCAGTGAAATGGGGCAGGGGAAGGGCTATGGCTACACCTTC.

V is TRBV7-9 and J is TRBJ2-3; TRBD2 agrees at 10 bases. The germline CDR1 and CDR2 sequences are SEHNR and FQNEAQ (reference sequence). V lost 5 bases to trimming and J lost 7 bases; unmatched junction nucleotides: 3. This CDR3 region has 13 residues. This chain's CDR3 is CASSPGLAYTQYF. CDR3 nucleotide sequence: TGTGCCAGCAGCCCGGGACTAGCGTATACGCAGTATTTT. The full variable domain, with the rest looked up from reference TRBV7-9 and TRBJ2-3, is DTGVSQNPRHKITKRGQNVTFRCDPISEHNRLYWYRQTLGQGPEFLTYFQNEAQLEKSRLLSDRFSAERPKGSFSTLEIQRTEQGDSAMYLCASSPGLAYTQYFGPGTRLTVL.

This clonotype was observed many times. The V call is TRBV7-2, the J call TRBJ1-1; TRBD1 matches at 7 bases. The germline V gene encodes CDR1 SGHTA and CDR2 FQGNSA. J lost 5 bases, V lost 7 bases, and 16 bases had no gene match. This CDR3 is built from 16 residues. This chain's CDR3 is CASNTFSQGESTEAFF. DNA of the CDR3: TGTGCCAGCAACACATTTAGCCAGGGGGAGAGTACTGAAGCTTTCTTT.

This clonotype has just a few counts. The CDR3 here is CASSFARTGRGGLTYNEQFF. As DNA, the CDR3 is TGTGCCAGCAGTTTTGCCCGGACGGGGCGGGGGGGCCTCACCTACAATGAGCAGTTCTTC. This chain links TRBV12-3 or TRBV12-4 with TRBJ2-1, with TRBD2 matching 9 bases. The CDR3 covers 20 residues. V trimming: 3 bases; J trimming: 2 bases; junction bases outside the gene matches: 17.

The chain is built from TRBV7-6 and TRBJ2-2; 15 bases map to TRBD2. The CDR3 extends over 19 amino acids. Losses at the gene ends were 5 bases for V and 0 bases for J; bases not matched to a gene: 7. Germline CDR1 SGHVS, CDR2 FNYEAQ. The CDR3 DNA follows: TGTGCCAGCAGCCTGGGGACTAGCGGGGGGCCTACGAACACCGGGGAGCTGTTTTTT. Its translation is CASSLGTSGGPTNTGELFF. The entire variable domain, with the rest obtained from reference TRBV7-6 and TRBJ2-2, is as follows: GAGVSQSPRYKVTKRGQDVALRCDPISGHVSLYWYRQALGQGPEFLTYFNYEAQQDKSGLPNDRFSAERPEGSISTLTIQRTEQRDSAMYRCASSLGTSGGPTNTGELFFGEGSRLTVL.

There are a few counts of this clonotype. V gene TRBV18 combines with J gene TRBJ1-2, with D possibly TRBD1 on 5 matching bases. Germline V gene data show CDR1 as KGHSH and CDR2 as LQKENI. V lost 4 bases and J 4 bases, leaving 10 bases between the germline ends. The CDR3 has 13 amino acids. The CDR3 is CASSLPGSYGYTF. CDR3 in DNA: TGTGCCAGCTCACTCCCAGGGTCCTATGGCTACACCTTC.

This clonotype came up a few times. J is TRBJ2-7 and V is TRBV7-2; 11 nucleotides agree with TRBD2. The CDR3 contains 15 residues. Looked up from germline, CDR1 is SGHTA and CDR2 is FQGNSA. The J segment lost 5 bases and the V segment lost 6 bases, leaving 9 bases of the junction unmatched. This CDR3 is CASRLTSGTGDEQYF. The CDR3 DNA reads TGTGCCAGCAGACTGACTAGCGGGACGGGTGACGAGCAGTACTTC.

This clonotype has at least ten counts. The chain uses TRBV27 and TRBJ2-7, with D unclear. Trimming took off 4 bases at V and 3 bases at J, with 22 bases between the two ends. From germline, CDR1 is MNHEY and CDR2 SMNVEV (reference sequence). This CDR3 has 17 amino acids. CDR3 residues: CASSSSPPAAALYEQYF. Written as DNA, the CDR3 is TGTGCCAGCAGTTCTTCCCCTCCCGCGGCCGCTCTCTACGAGCAGTACTTC.

The table lists this clonotype with a few counts. The rearrangement links TRBV5-1 to TRBJ1-4, with 10 positions matching TRBD1. The germline V gene encodes CDR1 SGHRS and CDR2 YFSETQ. The V and J ends lost 0 bases and 2 bases, in that order; junction bases with no gene match: 7. The CDR3 runs to 18 residues. CDR3 loop: CASSLGGTGDATNEKLFF. CDR3 in DNA: TGCGCCAGCAGCTTGGGAGGGACAGGGGACGCGACTAATGAAAAACTGTTTTTT.

The V and J genes are TRBV20-1 and TRBJ1-1; 7 nucleotides agree with TRBD1. The CDR3 is 11 residues long. Germline V gives CDR1 DFQATT, CDR2 SNEGSKA (reference sequence). The trim removed 7 bases at V and 5 bases at J, leaving 4 bases unmatched. CDR3 sequence (DNA): TGCAGTGTTGACAGGGATACTGAAGCTTTCTTT. It is translated as CSVDRDTEAFF.